The 14 T cell receptor beta chains listed next were all sequenced from one sample in a study of blood T cell repertoires in COVID-19. The data were produced by immunoSEQ multiplex PCR, yet TCRdb's version contains in-frame clones alone and is incomplete. The table has just under 350,000 clones, about 86% seen once. Sequencing was carried out using peripheral blood. These receptors all come from a man aged 25 to 40 with active or convalescent COVID-19.

V is TRBV11-3 and J is TRBJ1-2; tentative D call: TRBD1 (5 bases). V lost 2 bases and J 2 bases, leaving 15 bases between the germline ends. The CDR3 length is 16 residues. Germline V gene lookup returns CDR1 SGHNT and CDR2 YENEEA. CDR3 in amino acids: CASSLNSGEGNYGYTF. The CDR3 region has the DNA TGTGCCAGCAGCTTAAATTCCGGGGAGGGGAACTATGGCTACACCTTC.

V and J are TRBV7-2 and TRBJ1-6, with D perhaps TRBD1 (6 bases). The CDR3 length is 15 residues. V was trimmed by 2 bases and J by 7 bases, leaving 12 bases between them. Per germline, CDR1 SGHTA and CDR2 FQGNSA. CDR3 DNA sequence: TGTGCCAGCAGCTTATGGGACACCCGGAATTCACCCCTCCACTTT. Amino acids: CASSLWDTRNSPLHF.

This chain links TRBV5-4 with TRBJ1-1; TRBD1 is a possible D gene (5 bases). Germline CDR1 is SGHNT and CDR2 is YYREEE (reference sequence). The CDR3 runs 15 residues. Trimming took 6 bases from V and 10 from J, leaving 25 bases between them. This chain's CDR3 is CASNLGQRGNRGAFF. In nucleotides, the CDR3 is TGTGCCAGCAACCTAGGGCAAAGGGGAAATCGCGGAGCTTTCTTT.

This chain uses TRBV7-2 with TRBJ1-5, with TRBD1 matching over 9 bases. The CDR3 spans 17 residues. Germline-derived CDR1 and CDR2 are SGHTA and FQGNSA. V lost 1 base to trimming and J lost 3 bases; unmatched junction nucleotides: 7. The CDR3 protein is CASSLVGTGINNQPQHF. The CDR3 DNA reads as TGTGCCAGCAGCTTAGTGGGGACAGGGATAAACAATCAGCCCCAGCATTTT.

The V and J genes are TRBV6-1 and TRBJ1-2; a weak D match, TRBD1 (6 bases). The CDR3 covers 14 residues. CDR1 is MNHNS and CDR2 is SASEGT in the germline V gene. Trimming removed 3 bases from V and 8 bases from J, with 16 bases in between. The CDR3 bases are TGTGCCAGCAGTGAGGGACATATGGCTGGCGGCTACACCTTC. The encoded protein is CASSEGHMAGGYTF.

This chain connects TRBV7-2 to TRBJ2-4; 9 positions agree with TRBD1. In germline, CDR1 is SGHTA, CDR2 FQGNSA. J gave up 8 bases and V 5 bases, and 13 bases lay outside the gene matches. The CDR3 is made up of 16 amino acids. Here the CDR3 DNA reads TGTGCCAGCAGCCTAGACGGACAGGGGAGTGGAGACATTCAGTACTTC. Translation gives CASSLDGQGSGDIQYF.

The CDR3 protein is CASKTGVGSPLHF. The CDR3 bases are TGTGCCAGCAAAACAGGGGTTGGTTCACCCCTCCACTTT. This rearrangement joins TRBV12-3 or TRBV12-4 to TRBJ1-6, with TRBD1 identical over 7 bases. The CDR3 totals 13 residues. Losses at the gene ends were 7 bases for V and 9 bases for J; bases not matched to a gene: 6.

The chain combines TRBV5-1 with TRBJ2-4; possible D gene TRBD2, 7 bases. This CDR3 is 15 amino acids long. Trimming took 4 bases from V and 8 from J, leaving 19 bases between them. The germline V gene has CDR1 SGHRS and CDR2 YFSETQ. CDR3 in DNA: TGCGCCAGCAGCCTAACCCCGGGGGAGGGGGACATTCAGTACTTC. It codes for CASSLTPGEGDIQYF.

The chain joins TRBV30 to TRBJ1-3; D is ambiguous. This CDR3 region has 14 residues. Trimming pared 3 bases from V and 2 bases from J, leaving 11 bases between. Germline V lookup: CDR1 GTSNPN, CDR2 SVGIG (reference sequence). The CDR3 reads CAWSTTRAGNTIYF. In DNA, the CDR3 is TGTGCCTGGAGCACCACTCGAGCTGGAAACACCATATATTTT.

The chain has TRBV5-1 and TRBJ2-7, with a weak D call TRBD1 (6 bases). The germline CDR1 and CDR2 sequences are SGHRS and YFSETQ. The germline V and J ends were trimmed by 1 base and 3 bases, with 14 bases remaining between them. The length of the CDR3 is 15 residues. This chain's CDR3 is CASSLFPGVIYEQYF. CDR3 coding DNA: TGCGCCAGCAGCTTGTTCCCAGGGGTAATCTACGAGCAGTACTTC.

The rearrangement links TRBV4-3 to TRBJ1-1, with D perhaps TRBD1 (5 bases). Between the trimmed V and J ends, which lost 3 bases and 4 bases, there was a span of 9 bases. The CDR3 loop spans 13 amino acids. Germline CDR1 reads LGHNA; CDR2 reads YSLEER. CDR3 region: CASSQGRGTEAFF. CDR3 nucleotides: TGCGCCAGCAGCCAGGGGAGGGGCACTGAAGCTTTCTTT.

This chain links TRBV24-1 with TRBJ2-3, with TRBD1 matching over 7 bases. Unmatched junction bases numbered 10, after V lost 7 bases and J lost 1 base. Germline-derived CDR1 and CDR2 are KGHDR and SFDVKD. This CDR3 is 16 amino acids long. CDR3 loop: CATSDRGQARTDTQYF. Here the CDR3 DNA reads TGTGCCACCAGCGACCGAGGACAGGCCCGCACAGATACGCAGTATTTT.

This clone was detected only a few times. This chain uses TRBV5-1 with TRBJ1-2; D is ambiguous. Germline CDR1 reads SGHRS; CDR2 reads YFSETQ. V shed 3 bases and J shed 8 bases, with 11 bases lying between them. This CDR3 has 12 amino acids. CDR3 coding DNA: TGCGCCAGCAGCTATAACACGGAGGGCTACACCTTC. The encoded protein is CASSYNTEGYTF.

The chain is built from TRBV2 and TRBJ2-2; TRBD1 agrees at 7 bases. Unmatched junction bases numbered 7, after V lost 5 bases and J lost 4 bases. Germline loops: CDR1 SNHLY, CDR2 FYNNEI. CDR3 length: 15 amino acids. The CDR3 coding sequence is TGTGCCAGCAGTCCCGCGACAGGGTTCACCGGGGAGCTGTTTTTT. Translation gives CASSPATGFTGELFF. The variable domain in full, completed from reference TRBV2 and TRBJ2-2, reads EPEVTQTPSHQVTQMGQEVILRCVPISNHLYFYWYRQILGQKVEFLVSFYNNEISEKSEIFDDQFSVERPDGSNFTLKIRSTKLEDSAMYFCASSPATGFTGELFFGEGSRLTVL.